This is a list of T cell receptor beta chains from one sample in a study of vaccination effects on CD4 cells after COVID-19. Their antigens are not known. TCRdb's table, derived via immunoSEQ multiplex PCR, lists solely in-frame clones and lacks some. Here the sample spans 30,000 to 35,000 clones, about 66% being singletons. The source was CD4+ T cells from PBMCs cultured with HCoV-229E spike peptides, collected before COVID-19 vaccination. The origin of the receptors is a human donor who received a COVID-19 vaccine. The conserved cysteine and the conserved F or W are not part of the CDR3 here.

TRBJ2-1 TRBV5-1 ASSYQRGVDYIFRPSEQF
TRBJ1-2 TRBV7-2 ASSLDWTGGYT
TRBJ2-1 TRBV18 ASSPTDRDFSEQF
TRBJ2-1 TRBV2 ASSEQGALNEQF
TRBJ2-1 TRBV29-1 SVEELADNEQF
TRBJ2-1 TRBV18 ASSPPKFGEQF
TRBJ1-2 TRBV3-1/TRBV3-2 ASSQYQGDYGYT
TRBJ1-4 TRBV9 ASSAGVTNEKLF
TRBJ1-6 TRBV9 ASSPRQGDSPLH
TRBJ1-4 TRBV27 ASSKGQAANEKLF
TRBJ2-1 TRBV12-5 ASAPNARGLAGGSSYNEQF